This T cell receptor delta chain was identified during a study of gamma delta lymphoproliferative disorders and STAT genes. Study as a whole: Each gamma-chain library started from at least 50 ng of genomic DNA, using the LymphoTrack Dx TCRG Assay. Delta-chain libraries followed the EuroClonality-NGS standard operating procedure.

TCRdb repeated clone calling on the multiplex PCR reads with CATT. The sample lists roughly 3,100 delta-chain clones, around 1% occurring once. Genomic DNA from isolated PBMCs served as the sequencing template. Healthy adult blood donors, age- and sex-matched, served as controls. The CDR3 runs 19 residues. CDR1 GEAIGNYY and CDR2 EKD come from the germline V gene. To note about this clone: This may stem from a read error, because a much larger clone lies one nucleotide away. Other DNA sequences in the same sample also yield this CDR3.

The rearrangement uses TRDV2 and TRDJ1, with 8 bases that match TRDD3. Sequencing was performed on blood. The clonotype comes from a human donor in good health. DNA of the CDR3: TGTGCCTGTGACAAAATTCCCTTGGGGGATCGAAAACCCACCGATAAACTCATCTTC. Its protein product is CACDKIPLGDRKPTDKLIF.